Reported below is one T cell receptor beta chain. The target of this receptor is not known. No much larger clone exists at a distance of one base, and base qualities are not known. This sample was taken from a study of neoadjuvant anti-PD-1 for oral cavity cancer (dated by TCRdb to about 2021). Background for the entire study: Before undergoing curative-intent surgical resection, most patients got three to four biweekly nivolumab doses at 3 mg/kg. For patients who did not progress, a fourth nivolumab dose was given around day 43, followed by definitive surgical resection on days 50-56. Responders were defined as patients with complete response, partial response or stable disease by RECIST 1.1; non-responders were defined as patients with progression. There were eleven to twelve patients in the parent correlative cohort, and the response rate was less than 40%. Broader findings and caveats from the paper: TCR analyses included only a few patients per response group, and the authors called for larger cohorts for validation. Higher pretreatment blood Treg/Th17 ratios correlated with both higher pretreatment blood TCRbeta clonality and lower post-treatment tumor TCRbeta clonality. After neoadjuvant nivolumab, significantly higher T cell clonality (Gini index) was found within PBMCs in non-responders than in responders.

Its CDR3 holds 12 amino acids, cysteine through phenylalanine. The retained sequence is limited to the CDR3, 36 bases, with the frame set at the first base. Trimming takes 5 bases from V and 4 bases from J, and the germline ends sit 8 bases apart. CDR1 GTSNPN and CDR2 SVGIG were looked up in the germline V gene (reference sequence). The sample's time point label, decoded: before neoadjuvant nivolumab. None of the patients had received prior systemic or radiation treatment, and all were newly diagnosed with stage II-IVA oral cavity squamous cell carcinoma. The cohort consisted of patients with HPV-negative, locally advanced oral cavity squamous cell carcinoma. Peripheral blood mononuclear cells were analyzed directly, without maintenance or expansion in culture. Samples were obtained from a longitudinal correlative study of a single-arm phase II trial of neoadjuvant nivolumab in oral cavity squamous cell carcinoma. Subject-matched pre- and post-treatment PBMCs and tumors from three responders and three non-responders underwent genomic DNA-based TCRbeta sequencing. Peripheral blood mononuclear cells were collected once before nivolumab treatment and again after treatment, at the time of surgery. The Maxwell RSC DNA from Cells kit was used to isolate genomic DNA from PBMCs.

For deep sequencing, PBMC libraries mostly used around 470 ng of input genomic DNA, with six replicates for each sample. The immunoSEQ hsTCRbeta kit was used to prepare TCRbeta libraries according to the manufacturer's instructions. An Illumina NovaSeq 6000 S4 flow cell was used to sequence the final libraries, which had first been combined to 3 nM. The original methods were these. Raw data preprocessing and quality control were performed with the immunoSEQ Analyzer. The analysis was limited to productive rearrangements, and each clonotype was defined by a unique CDR3 amino acid sequence. Repertoire clonality was estimated as the Gini-Simpson index, which was calculated using the R package tcR. Gini indices were compared with Student's t test, and associations with tumor size change were assessed by Pearson correlation. Here the immuneACCESS table is served through TCRdb, limited to in-frame sequences with V and J called. Missing clones are a known gap in these copies; in checked studies unresolved V genes cover under half, and the rest lacks a known reason. The D gene and trimming were derived from the DNA, and the V and J assignments and clone size from that table. The sample includes 72,000 or so clones, with around 88% observed a single time. The ten largest clones add up to about 3.7% of the sample.

This receptor chain uses TRBV30 and TRBJ1-4; no confident D gene assignment can be made. The source of this sequence is a person aged 35 to 85 with oral cavity squamous cell carcinoma. The sequencing used PBMCs, collected before nivolumab (anti-PD-1) treatment. The CDR3 here reads CAWDGDNEKLFF. In nucleotides, the sequence is TGTGCCTGGGACGGCGATAATGAAAAACTGTTTTTT.